This section outlines one T cell receptor (beta chain) sequence together with its context. The data stem from a study of preoperative IRX-2 immunotherapy in early breast cancer. The treatment denotes: preoperative locoregional IRX-2 cytokine immunotherapy. Samples came from a phase Ib trial of preoperative locoregional IRX-2 cytokine immunotherapy. Some clones are missing from TCRdb's copy, which holds only in-frame ones; the method was immunoSEQ multiplex PCR. Here the sample spans roughly 3,500 clones, more than 65% being singletons. The TCR sequence derives from a human donor with breast cancer. The sequenced sample was tumor tissue, obtained after IRX-2 immunotherapy.

In DNA, the CDR3 is TGCGCCAGCAGCCGAACTCCGGGACAGGTGAACTCTGGAAACACCATATATTTT. This sequence encodes CASSRTPGQVNSGNTIYF. The chain combines TRBV23-1 with TRBJ1-3; TRBD1 aligns across 8 bases. TRBV23-1 is recorded as an ORF, its role being uncertain. The CDR3 extends over 18 amino acids. After removal of 6 bases from V and 0 bases from J, the junction contained 13 bases not matched to a gene.